The clone carrying this T cell receptor (beta chain) was observed a few times. The antigen remains unidentified. The record originates from a study of cytomegalovirus exposure and HLA in healthy donors. Germline-derived CDR1 and CDR2 are SQVTM and ANQGSEA. V was clipped by 4 bases and J by 2 bases, with 12 bases between them. The CDR3 covers 14 residues. General study results and limits: Researchers counted around 180 TCR beta chains as cytomegalovirus-associated. A later analysis linked a missense variant in DCLRE1C to the trimming of TCR beta V and J genes. According to a later analysis, donors in an Asian-associated ancestry cluster reportedly had fewer N-insertions than the approximately 670-donor mean.

The PCR contained 60 Vbeta and 13 Jbeta primers. Measured with immunoSEQ multiplex PCR; TCRdb has only the in-frame clones, and not every one. The sample yields over 70,000 clones, roughly 80% seen once. The sequenced sample was PBMCs. V usage is TRBV29-1 and J usage is TRBJ1-5; tentatively, D is TRBD1 (6 bases). This sequence was found in a male donor in good health and CMV-seronegative. CDR3 coding DNA: TGCAGCGTTGTTCCAGGGGAAGGCAATCAGCCCCAGCATTTT. This gives the protein CSVVPGEGNQPQHF.